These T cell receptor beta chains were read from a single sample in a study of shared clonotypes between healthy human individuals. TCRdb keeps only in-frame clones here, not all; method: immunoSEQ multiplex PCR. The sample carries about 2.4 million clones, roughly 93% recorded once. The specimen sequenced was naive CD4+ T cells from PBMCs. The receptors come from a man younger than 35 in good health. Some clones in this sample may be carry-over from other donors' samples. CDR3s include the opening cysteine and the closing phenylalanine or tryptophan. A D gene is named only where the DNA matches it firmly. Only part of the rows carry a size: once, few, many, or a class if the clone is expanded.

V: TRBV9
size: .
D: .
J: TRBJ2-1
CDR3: CASSVTAYNEQFF
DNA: TGTGCCAGCAGCGTCACAGCATACAATGAGCAGTTCTTC

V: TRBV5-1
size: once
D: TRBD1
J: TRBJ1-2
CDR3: CASSGGQANYGYTF
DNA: TGCGCCAGCAGCGGGGGACAGGCTAACTATGGCTACACCTTC

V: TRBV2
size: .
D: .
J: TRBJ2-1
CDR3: CASGRVNEQFF
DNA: TGTGCCAGCGGACGGGTCAATGAGCAGTTCTTC

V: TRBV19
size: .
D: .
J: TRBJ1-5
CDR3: CASSMVGVGQPQHF
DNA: TGTGCCAGTAGTATGGTCGGGGTCGGACAGCCCCAGCATTTT

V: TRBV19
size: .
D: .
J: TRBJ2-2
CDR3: CASSILAGVSGELFF
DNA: TGTGCCAGTAGTATATTGGCCGGTGTAAGCGGGGAGCTGTTTTTT

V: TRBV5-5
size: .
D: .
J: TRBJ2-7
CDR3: CASSLQASYEQYF
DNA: TGTGCCAGCAGCTTACAGGCCTCCTACGAGCAGTACTTC

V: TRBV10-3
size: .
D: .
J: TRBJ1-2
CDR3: CAISESTALGYTF
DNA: TGTGCCATCAGTGAGTCGACAGCCCTGGGCTACACCTTC

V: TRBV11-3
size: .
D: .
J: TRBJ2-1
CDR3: CASSLASNLMDEQFF
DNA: TGTGCCAGCAGCTTAGCCTCGAACCTCATGGATGAGCAGTTCTTC

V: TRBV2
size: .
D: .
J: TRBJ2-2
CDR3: CASRGGGETGELFF
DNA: TGTGCCAGCAGAGGAGGGGGCGAAACCGGGGAGCTGTTTTTT

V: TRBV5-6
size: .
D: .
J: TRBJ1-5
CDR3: CASSLGQGGPQHF
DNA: TGTGCCAGCAGCTTGGGGCAGGGTGGGCCCCAGCATTTT

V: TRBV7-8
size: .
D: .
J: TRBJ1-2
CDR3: CASSLSPGDIYGYTF
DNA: TGTGCCAGCAGCTTATCGCCAGGCGATATCTATGGCTACACCTTC

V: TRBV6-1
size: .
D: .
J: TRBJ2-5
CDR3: CASTLNGARPQYF
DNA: TGTGCCAGCACCCTAAATGGCGCCCGGCCCCAGTACTTC

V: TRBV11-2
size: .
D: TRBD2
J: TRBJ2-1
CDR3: CASSWSGTSFGGINEQFF
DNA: TGTGCCAGCAGTTGGTCCGGGACTAGCTTTGGGGGGATCAATGAGCAGTTCTTC

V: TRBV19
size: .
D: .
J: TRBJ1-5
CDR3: CASSIDRLSNQPQHF
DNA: TGTGCCAGTAGTATAGACAGGTTGAGCAATCAGCCCCAGCATTTT

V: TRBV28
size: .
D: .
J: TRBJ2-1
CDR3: CASPSPGGDRETTYNEQFF
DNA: TGTGCCAGCCCTTCGCCGGGGGGGGACAGGGAAACTACGTACAATGAGCAGTTCTTC

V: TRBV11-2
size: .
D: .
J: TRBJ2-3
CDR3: CASSLVFRLARGVDTQYF
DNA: TGTGCCAGCAGCTTAGTGTTCCGTTTAGCCCGCGGAGTAGATACGCAGTATTTT

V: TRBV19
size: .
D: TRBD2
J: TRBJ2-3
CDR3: CASSIVIAASGRDTQYF
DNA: TGTGCCAGTAGTATTGTGATTGCCGCTAGCGGGAGAGATACGCAGTATTTT

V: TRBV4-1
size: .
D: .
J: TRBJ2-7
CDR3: CASSQDPIGRYEQYF
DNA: TGCGCCAGCAGCCAAGATCCGATCGGTCGATACGAGCAGTACTTC

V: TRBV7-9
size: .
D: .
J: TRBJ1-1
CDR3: CASSFPGVPETPF
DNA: TGTGCCAGCAGCTTTCCCGGGGTCCCAGAAACCCCCTTT

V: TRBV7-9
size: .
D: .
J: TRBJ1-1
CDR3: CASSQGTRIVNTEAFF
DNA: TGTGCCAGCAGCCAAGGGACAAGGATTGTGAACACTGAAGCTTTCTTT

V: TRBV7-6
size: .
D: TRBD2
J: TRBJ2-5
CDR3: CASSLLAGETQYF
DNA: TGTGCCAGCAGCTTACTAGCGGGAGAGACCCAGTACTTC

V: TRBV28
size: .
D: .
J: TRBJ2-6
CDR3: CASRKSFGDRTLSGANVLTF
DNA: TGTGCCAGCAGGAAAAGTTTTGGCGACCGGACCCTCTCTGGGGCCAACGTCCTGACTTTC

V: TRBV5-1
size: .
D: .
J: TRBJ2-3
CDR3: CASSLGGADTQYF
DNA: TGCGCCAGCAGCTTGGGGGGAGCAGATACGCAGTATTTT

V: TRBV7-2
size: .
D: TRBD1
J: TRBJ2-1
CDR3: CASSRDRGPNEQFF
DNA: TGTGCCAGCAGCCGGGACAGGGGGCCCAATGAGCAGTTCTTC

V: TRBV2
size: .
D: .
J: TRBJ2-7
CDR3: CASSEAGEQYF
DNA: TGTGCCAGCAGTGAAGCGGGTGAGCAGTACTTC

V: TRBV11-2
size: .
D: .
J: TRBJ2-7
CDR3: CASSLVLPYEQYF
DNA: TGTGCCAGCAGCTTAGTCCTTCCCTACGAGCAGTACTTC

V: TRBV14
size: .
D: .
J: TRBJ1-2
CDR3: CASSQARGYRTGYTF
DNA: TGTGCCAGCAGCCAGGCTCGGGGTTATAGGACTGGCTACACCTTC

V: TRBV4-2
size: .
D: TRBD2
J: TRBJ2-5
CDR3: CASSQVLAARETQYF
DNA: TGTGCCAGCAGCCAAGTCCTAGCGGCCAGGGAGACCCAGTACTTC

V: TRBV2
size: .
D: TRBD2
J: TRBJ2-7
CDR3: CASNPGLDHRGYEQYF
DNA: TGTGCCAGCAACCCAGGACTAGATCATCGGGGTTACGAGCAGTACTTC

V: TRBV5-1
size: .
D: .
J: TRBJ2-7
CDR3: CASSFSTGTPYEQYF
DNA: TGCGCCAGCAGCTTTTCGACCGGGACACCCTACGAGCAGTACTTC

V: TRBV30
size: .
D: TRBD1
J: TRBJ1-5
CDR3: CAWRIQGALNQPQHF
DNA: TGTGCCTGGAGGATACAGGGGGCGCTGAATCAGCCCCAGCATTTT

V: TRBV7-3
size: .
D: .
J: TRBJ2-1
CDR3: CASSLTGSWDEQFF
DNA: TGTGCCAGCAGCTTAACCGGGAGTTGGGATGAGCAGTTCTTC

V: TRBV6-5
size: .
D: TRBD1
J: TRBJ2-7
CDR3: CASTRGRTGNYEQYF
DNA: TGTGCCAGCACCCGGGGACGGACAGGGAACTACGAGCAGTACTTC

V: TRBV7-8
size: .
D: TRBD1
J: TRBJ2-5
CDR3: CASSLTRDRGRVETQYF
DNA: TGTGCCAGCAGCTTGACTAGGGACAGGGGGCGGGTGGAGACCCAGTACTTC

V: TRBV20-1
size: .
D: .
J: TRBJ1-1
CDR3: CSARTAQAFF
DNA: TGCAGTGCTAGGACAGCTCAAGCTTTCTTT

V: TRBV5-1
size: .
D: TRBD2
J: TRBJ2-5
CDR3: CASRAGTSATKRTQYF
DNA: TGCGCCAGCAGAGCGGGGACTAGCGCTACCAAGAGGACCCAGTACTTC

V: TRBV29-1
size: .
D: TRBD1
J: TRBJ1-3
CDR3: CSAGTGTGNTIYF
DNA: TGCAGCGCGGGGACAGGGACTGGAAACACCATATATTTT

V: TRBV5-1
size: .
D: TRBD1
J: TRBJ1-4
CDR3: CASSSTGTGRGKLFF
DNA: TGCGCCAGCAGCTCTACCGGGACAGGGAGGGGAAAACTGTTTTTT

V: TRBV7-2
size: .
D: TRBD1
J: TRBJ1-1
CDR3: CASSPYRGGSTEAFF
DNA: TGTGCCAGCAGCCCGTACAGGGGTGGTTCCACTGAAGCTTTCTTT

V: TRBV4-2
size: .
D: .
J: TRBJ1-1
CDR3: CASSQDARAEAFF
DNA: TGTGCCAGCAGCCAAGACGCCAGGGCTGAAGCTTTCTTT

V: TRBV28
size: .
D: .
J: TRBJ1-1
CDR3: CASSLLDSMNTEAFF
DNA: TGTGCCAGCAGTTTACTGGATTCCATGAACACTGAAGCTTTCTTT

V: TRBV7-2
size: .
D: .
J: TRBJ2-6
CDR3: CASSFFLGSGANVLTF
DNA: TGTGCCAGCAGCTTTTTTTTGGGCTCTGGGGCCAACGTCCTGACTTTC

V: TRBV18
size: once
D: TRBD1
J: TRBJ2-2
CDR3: CVSSQPTGWTGELFF
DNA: TGTGTCAGCTCACAACCGACAGGGTGGACCGGGGAGCTGTTTTTT

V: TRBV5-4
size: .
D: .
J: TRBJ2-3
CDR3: CASSWGQMGDTQYF
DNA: TGTGCCAGCAGCTGGGGTCAGATGGGAGATACGCAGTATTTT

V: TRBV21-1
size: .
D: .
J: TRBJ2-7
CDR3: CASSKAPSYEQYF
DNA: TGTGCCAGCAGCAAAGCCCCCAGCTACGAGCAGTACTTC

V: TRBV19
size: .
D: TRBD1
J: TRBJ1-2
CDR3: CASSIGTAFNYGYTF
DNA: TGTGCCAGTAGTATTGGGACAGCCTTTAACTATGGCTACACCTTC

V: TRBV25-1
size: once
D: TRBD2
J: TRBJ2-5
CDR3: CASSEWSSGIGETQYF
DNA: TGTGCCAGCAGTGAATGGTCTAGCGGGATAGGGGAGACCCAGTACTTC

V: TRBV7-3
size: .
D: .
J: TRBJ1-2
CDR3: CASSTTQGGGYTF
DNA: TGTGCCAGCAGCACAACTCAGGGCGGTGGCTACACCTTC

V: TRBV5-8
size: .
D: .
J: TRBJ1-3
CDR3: CASSSVLSGFSGNTIYF
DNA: TGTGCCAGCAGCTCCGTCCTGAGCGGTTTCTCTGGAAACACCATATATTTT

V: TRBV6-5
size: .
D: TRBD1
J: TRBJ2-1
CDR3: CASSITGVSYNEQFF
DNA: TGTGCCAGCAGTATCACAGGGGTCTCCTACAATGAGCAGTTCTTC

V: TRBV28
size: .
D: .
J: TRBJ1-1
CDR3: CASSFSGVDTEAFF
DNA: TGTGCCAGCAGTTTCTCGGGCGTGGACACTGAAGCTTTCTTT